The present TCR beta chain was sequenced within a study of regulatory T cells in long-lasting Graves disease. Sample time point: newly diagnosed GD, antithyroid drugs for less than 3 months. There was RNA extracted from PBMCs, and the TCR library was made from it. Germline CDR1 reads LNHNV; CDR2 reads YYDKDF (reference sequence). V lost 0 bases, J lost 11 bases, and 15 bases stayed unmatched. This CDR3 comprises 16 residues. HTBI primers from iRepertoire and Arm-PCR of CDR3 regions yielded the TCR beta libraries. MiXCR was run by TCRdb on the multiplex PCR reads, yielding one entry per CDR3 protein. The sample consists of about 530,000 distinct CDR3 sequences, about 16% of them appearing once. These same data were also listed under a study on T cells in Graves' hyperthyroidism and ophthalmopathy. That paper adds: HTBI primers were the set used in a first-round RT-PCR of the TCR CDR3.

The V and J genes are TRBV15 and TRBJ1-1; 7 nucleotides align to TRBD1. The sequences come from peripheral blood mononuclear cells (PBMCs), collected at new diagnosis, from a patient treated with antithyroid drugs. The clonotype comes from a woman aged 40 to 65 with Graves disease. CDR3 region: CATSRDLGGGVSVAFF. The CDR3 DNA reads TGTGCCACCAGCAGAGATCTAGGGGGCGGCGTCTCGGTTGCTTTCTTT.